This TCR beta chain was observed in a study of human T cells and chemical hapten exposure. Study summary: Among samples, TCR yields varied mainly because of small differences in pooled library volume.

Unfractionated whole blood served as the source for total RNA extraction. Germline V gives CDR1 KGHSH, CDR2 LQKENI. The V gene lost 8 bases and the J gene lost 3 bases, with 11 bases spanning the gap. The CDR3 runs 12 residues. Unique molecular identifiers were attached to individual cDNA molecules during library preparation. In the source study's methods: Samples had a median of around 96,000 TCRs, ranging roughly 23,224 to 690,600. TCRdb ran MiXCR on the 5' RACE reads and lists one entry per CDR3 protein. The authors' filters were not applied to this entry. This table has over 95,000 distinct CDR3 sequences, around a fifth appearing once.

This clonotype was obtained from a human donor in good health. The rearrangement joins TRBV18 to TRBJ2-7; D remains unclear. The CDR3, as DNA: TGTGCCAGCCTCCCGGGCCTCTACGAGCAGTACTTC. Its protein is CASLPGLYEQYF.